Each of the 17 T cell receptor beta chains below was sequenced from the same sample in a study of T-cell reconstitution after alpha-beta-depleted transplantation in children. The authors prepared the TCRbeta library with unique molecular identifiers. TCRdb independently ran MiXCR on the PCR reads; one entry per CDR3 protein. The data show approximately 300,000 distinct CDR3 sequences, with around a tenth seen just once and about a quarter held by the top ten. The sequencing used peripheral blood, collected 180 days after TCRalphabeta/CD19-depleted stem cell transplant. Receptors originate from a male patient aged 2 to 9 who had a stem cell transplant for chronic granulomatous disease, so the T cells may come from the graft donor.

At least ten counts were recorded for this clonotype. V usage is TRBV12-3 or TRBV12-4 and J usage is TRBJ1-5, with D perhaps TRBD1 (5 bases). The germline V and J ends were trimmed by 2 bases and 5 bases, with 13 bases remaining between them. There are 15 residues in the CDR3. The CDR3 region is CASSLRDQGYQPQHF. For the CDR3, the DNA is TGTGCCAGCAGTTTAAGGGATCAGGGCTATCAGCCCCAGCATTTT.

This clonotype was detected ten times or more. The chain couples TRBV18 to TRBJ1-5; D remains unclear. V was cut by 4 bases and J by 1 base, with 8 bases left in between. This CDR3 is built from 14 residues. CDR1 and CDR2 (germline): KGHSH, LQKENI. CDR3: CASSQLPSNQPQHF. CDR3 nucleotide sequence: TGTGCCAGCTCACAGTTGCCAAGCAATCAGCCCCAGCATTTT.

This clonotype was seen repeatedly, ten times or more. V usage is TRBV3-1 and J usage is TRBJ2-7; perhaps D is TRBD1 or TRBD2 (7 bases each). Per germline, CDR1 LGHDT and CDR2 YNNKEL (reference sequence). The V end lost 4 bases, the J end lost 3 bases, and 16 bases lay between the germline ends. CDR3 length equals 15 residues. In DNA form, the CDR3 reads TGTGCCAGCAGCCTCCGACAGGGACTAAGCTACGAGCAGTACTTC. Translating gives CASSLRQGLSYEQYF.

Ten or more counts support this clonotype. This rearrangement joins TRBV5-5 to TRBJ2-7; TRBD2 might be the D (5 bases). The CDR3 totals 12 residues. CDR1 and CDR2 from the germline V gene are SGHKS and YYEKEE (reference sequence). Between the trimmed V and J ends, which lost 6 bases and 6 bases, there was a span of 13 bases. CDR3 sequence reads: CASTPVGGEQYF. CDR3 DNA sequence: TGTGCCAGCACCCCCGTTGGAGGCGAGCAGTACTTC.

This clonotype was seen ten or more times. The chain joins TRBV7-9 to TRBJ2-3; a weak D match, TRBD2 (6 bases). With 8 bases removed from V and 2 bases from J, the gap between germline ends came to 14 bases. Germline V gives CDR1 SEHNR, CDR2 FQNEAQ (reference sequence). The CDR3 length is 14 residues. CDR3 coding DNA: TGTGCCAGCGTAGGACGGGAGAACACAGATACGCAGTATTTT. It specifies CASVGRENTDTQYF.

A word on this clonotype: A much larger clone lies one base from this, so it may be a read error. V gene TRBV5-1 combines with J gene TRBJ2-7, with D tentatively TRBD2 (7 bases). This CDR3 is 13 amino acids long. Germline-derived CDR1 and CDR2 are SGHRS and YFSETQ. This chain's CDR3 is CASSRNREGEQHF. CDR3 in DNA: TGCGCCAGCAGCCGCAACAGGGAGGGCGAGCAGCACTTC.

This clonotype was observed many times. V gene TRBV5-1 combines with J gene TRBJ1-1, with TRBD1 as a possible D gene (6 bases). Germline lookup yields CDR1 SGHRS and CDR2 YFSETQ. The ends were cut back, 7 bases at V and 5 bases at J, with 18 bases in the middle. The CDR3 runs to 14 residues. CDR3 nucleotide sequence: TGCGCCAGCGGACAAATTGGGGGGCCAACTGAAGCTTTCTTT. Encoded protein: CASGQIGGPTEAFF.

The sample holds many counts of this clonotype. V gene TRBV7-2 combines with J gene TRBJ2-7, with a possible D match to TRBD2 (6 bases). The V end was cut by 1 base, the J end by 2 bases, with 12 bases between. The CDR3 length is 15 residues. Germline V gene lookup returns CDR1 SGHTA and CDR2 FQGNSA. CDR3 nucleotides: TGTGCCAGCAGCTTAGTCGGGGGTGGAACCTACGAGCAGTACTTC. As protein: CASSLVGGGTYEQYF.

V and J are TRBV4-2 and TRBJ2-7, with TRBD2 identical over 9 bases. The CDR3 runs 17 residues. J gave up 1 base and V 0 bases, and 7 bases lay outside the gene matches. The V gene's germline CDR1 is LGHNA and CDR2 YNFKEQ. CDR3 bases: TGTGCCAGCAGCCAAGAAGCAAGCGGGAGGACGTCCTACGAGCAGTACTTC. It encodes CASSQEASGRTSYEQYF.

The CDR3 coding sequence is TGTGCCAGCAGAGATGGGGGACTTAGCACAGATACGCAGTATTTT. This sequence encodes CASRDGGLSTDTQYF. The rearrangement uses TRBV2 and TRBJ2-3, with a tentative D call TRBD2 (6 bases). Trimming stripped 6 bases from V and 0 bases from J, with 13 bases between. Germline lookup yields CDR1 SNHLY and CDR2 FYNNEI. The CDR3 runs to 15 residues. The full variable domain, in which reference TRBV2 and TRBJ2-3 provide the parts outside the CDR3, is EPEVTQTPSHQVTQMGQEVILRCVPISNHLYFYWYRQILGQKVEFLVSFYNNEISEKSEIFDDQFSVERPDGSNFTLKIRSTKLEDSAMYFCASRDGGLSTDTQYFGPGTRLTVL.

This clonotype was recorded at least ten times. This chain joins TRBV29-1 and TRBJ1-1, with D perhaps matching TRBD1 (6 bases). Between the trimmed V and J ends, which lost 6 bases and 5 bases, there was a span of 16 bases. Germline V gene sequence: CDR1 SQVTM, CDR2 ANQGSEA. CDR3 length equals 13 residues. CDR3 amino acids: CSVTGTGWTEAFF. In DNA form, the CDR3 reads TGCAGCGTCACAGGGACTGGTTGGACTGAAGCTTTCTTT.

This clonotype was picked up many times. The V and J genes are TRBV9 and TRBJ2-1, with TRBD1 matching over 8 bases. The CDR3 runs to 13 residues. V was clipped by 3 bases and J by 9 bases; unmatched bases: 5. Germline lookup yields CDR1 SGDLS and CDR2 YYNGEE. CDR3 residues: CASSGTGWLEQFF. CDR3 coding DNA: TGTGCCAGCAGCGGGACAGGGTGGCTTGAGCAGTTCTTC.

This clonotype came up many times. V and J are TRBV7-2 and TRBJ1-2; no definite D call. CDR1 is SGHTA and CDR2 is FQGNSA in the germline V gene. The CDR3 is made up of 14 amino acids. V was cut by 4 bases and J by 3 bases, with 12 bases left in between. In nucleotides, the CDR3 is TGTGCCAGCAGCTCGTCCTCTCCGGACTATGGCTACACCTTC. It is translated as CASSSSSPDYGYTF.

The table lists this clonotype with many counts. This chain connects TRBV7-2 to TRBJ2-1, with 8 bases aligning to TRBD2. Unmatched junction bases numbered 8, after V lost 5 bases and J lost 8 bases. Germline V CDR1 and CDR2: SGHTA, FQGNSA. The CDR3 loop spans 14 amino acids. In nucleotides, the CDR3 is TGTGCCAGCAGCCCGGGAGGGCCAAACGATGAGCAGTTCTTC. Encoded protein: CASSPGGPNDEQFF.

In this sample, this clonotype turned up a few times. The chain combines TRBV12-3 or TRBV12-4 with TRBJ1-5, with D perhaps matching TRBD1 (6 bases). V was shortened by 5 bases and J by 1 base, with 9 bases between the two germline ends. The CDR3 spans 14 residues. CDR3 DNA: TGTGCCAGCAGTAAAAGGGGGAGCAATCAGCCCCAGCATTTT. The encoded protein is CASSKRGSNQPQHF.

This clonotype appeared many times. The chain has TRBV6-6 and TRBJ2-7, with unresolved D. Between the trimmed V and J ends, which lost 9 bases and 5 bases, there was a span of 17 bases. The CDR3 covers 13 residues. Germline CDR1 reads MNHNY; CDR2 reads SVGAGI (reference sequence). The CDR3 DNA reads as TGTGCCAGTAGGTGGCAGCTTCTCGACGAGCAGTACTTC. It specifies CASRWQLLDEQYF.

This clonotype was recorded many times. V usage is TRBV28 and J usage is TRBJ2-2; D perhaps matches TRBD1 (6 bases). Germline V gene sequence: CDR1 MDHEN, CDR2 SYDVKM. Trimming left V 4 bases short and J 0 bases short, with 9 bases between. The CDR3 is 15 amino acids. This chain's CDR3 is CASSSQGANTGELFF. The CDR3 coding sequence is TGTGCCAGCAGTTCACAGGGAGCGAACACCGGGGAGCTGTTTTTT.